What follows are 21 T cell receptor beta chains derived from one specimen sequenced in a study of T cell changes during pregnancy in multiple sclerosis. Generated by immunoSEQ multiplex PCR, the TCRdb table keeps only in-frame clones and is missing some. The data hold about 29,000 clones, with 89% observed a single time. Sequenced material: CD8+ T cells from peripheral blood mononuclear cells, taken after pregnancy. The receptor set was obtained from a female donor with multiple sclerosis, enrolled in a pregnancy study.

The chain employs TRBV4-3 and TRBJ2-7; 11 positions match TRBD1. V shed 0 bases, J shed 3 bases, and the junction held 4 bases outside the gene matches. The length of the CDR3 is 16 residues. Germline CDR1 is LGHNA and CDR2 is YSLEER. CDR3 DNA sequence: TGCGCCAGCAGCCAAGAAGGAGGGACAGGGGGCTACGAGCAGTACTTC. It specifies CASSQEGGTGGYEQYF.

This chain joins TRBV21-1 and TRBJ2-7; the table gives TRBD1 as D, unverified against the DNA. TRBV21-1 is a listed pseudogene. The CDR3 sequence is 15 residues long. CDR3: CASSRAGWAPYEQYF. DNA of the CDR3: TGTGCCAGCAGCAGAGCTGGTTGGGCGCCCTACGAGCAGTACTTC.

The rearrangement links TRBV5-6 to TRBJ1-2; D is uncertain. Germline V gene lookup returns CDR1 SGHDT and CDR2 YYEEEE. The CDR3 runs 15 residues. V lost 0 bases to trimming and J lost 3 bases, with 12 bases between them. The CDR3 loop reads CASSLEREGDYGYTF. The CDR3 DNA reads TGTGCCAGCAGCTTGGAACGGGAGGGAGACTATGGCTACACCTTC.

This rearrangement joins TRBV5-6 to TRBJ1-2, with 8 nucleotides matching TRBD1. Germline loops: CDR1 SGHDT, CDR2 YYEEEE. The CDR3 extends over 15 amino acids. With 1 base clipped from V and 3 bases from J, the junction kept 5 bases outside the gene matches. The CDR3 protein is CASSLPLGQDYGYTF. CDR3 in DNA: TGTGCCAGCAGCTTGCCACTGGGACAGGACTATGGCTACACCTTC.

By share of the sample, this clone is medium-sized. At one of its ends the junction is not consistent with the germline gene, which may arise from a read error. V is TRBV7-7 and J is TRBJ2-3, with 10 nucleotides matching TRBD2. This CDR3 contains 15 residues. The germline V gene has CDR1 SSHAT and CDR2 FNYEAQ (reference sequence). CDR3 in amino acids: CASSSGTSDTDTQYF. As DNA, the CDR3 is TGTGCTAGCAGCTCCGGGACTAGCGACACAGATACGCAGTATTTT.

The chain carries TRBV18 and TRBJ2-3; tentative D call: TRBD2 (6 bases). The length of the CDR3 is 19 residues. Trimming stripped 0 bases from V and 0 bases from J, with 19 bases between. Germline CDR1 is KGHSH and CDR2 is LQKENI. The CDR3 loop reads CASSPPSRIFGGSTDTQYF. CDR3 in DNA: TGTGCCAGCTCACCACCGAGCAGGATCTTCGGGGGTAGCACAGATACGCAGTATTTT.

The CDR3 DNA sequence: TGCGCCAGCAGCCAAGATGGGGGACTAGCGAGTACCGGGGAGCTGTTTTTT. Its protein product is CASSQDGGLASTGELFF. This chain joins TRBV4-3 and TRBJ2-2; 10 bases agree with TRBD2. The CDR3 covers 17 residues. V gave up 0 bases and J gave up 5 bases; unmatched junction bases: 6. Germline assignment: CDR1 LGHNA and CDR2 YSLEER.

The V call is TRBV19, the J call TRBJ1-1, with 7 positions matching TRBD1. Germline V CDR1 and CDR2: LNHDA, SQIVND (reference sequence). V lost 4 bases to trimming and J lost 6 bases; unmatched junction nucleotides: 11. The CDR3 consists of 15 residues. CDR3 sequence reads: CASSSTPGTVPEAFF. The CDR3 nucleotides are TGTGCCAGTAGTAGTACTCCCGGGACAGTCCCTGAAGCTTTCTTT.

The chain links TRBV27 to TRBJ2-1, with 7 bases identical to TRBD1. J gave up 10 bases and V 6 bases, and 9 bases lay outside the gene matches. The CDR3 length is 13 residues. Germline CDR1 and CDR2: MNHEY and SMNVEV (reference sequence). The DNA of the CDR3 is TGTGCCAGCAGCAGATTCACAGGGGAAGAGCAGTTCTTC. Amino acid sequence: CASSRFTGEEQFF.

V gene TRBV5-1 combines with J gene TRBJ2-3, with a weak D call TRBD2 (5 bases). Germline V CDR1 and CDR2: SGHRS, YFSETQ. CDR3 length: 12 residues. Deletions cut 2 bases from V and 5 bases from J, with 6 bases between. The DNA of the CDR3 is TGCGCCAGCAGCTTTGAGGGAGATACGCAGTATTTT. Translated: CASSFEGDTQYF. Full variable domain (rest looked up from reference TRBV5-1 and TRBJ2-3): KAGVTQTPRYLIKTRGQQVTLSCSPISGHRSVSWYQQTPGQGLQFLFEYFSETQRNKGNFPGRFSGRQFSNSRSEMNVSTLELGDSALYLCASSFEGDTQYFGPGTRLTVL.

This chain connects TRBV7-9 to TRBJ2-3; 8 positions match TRBD1. The germline gives CDR1 SEHNR, CDR2 FQNEAQ (reference sequence). The CDR3 consists of 17 residues. V shed 4 bases, J shed 5 bases, and the junction held 14 bases outside the gene matches. This CDR3 is CASSYTNPGGLVDTQYF. For the CDR3, the DNA is TGTGCCAGCAGCTACACCAACCCAGGGGGCCTGGTAGATACGCAGTATTTT.

The V and J genes are TRBV7-6 and TRBJ2-7; 9 nucleotides agree with TRBD1. Per germline, CDR1 SGHVS and CDR2 FNYEAQ. CDR3 length: 14 amino acids. The J segment lost 5 bases and the V segment lost 0 bases, leaving 2 bases of the junction unmatched. In DNA form, the CDR3 reads TGTGCCAGCAGCTTAGCTACAGGGGGCCACGAGCAGTACTTC. Translating gives CASSLATGGHEQYF.

The V and J genes are TRBV28 and TRBJ2-5; 10 bases agree with TRBD1. Germline V lookup: CDR1 MDHEN, CDR2 SYDVKM. Germline trimming cut 2 bases from V and 4 bases from J; bases unmatched to any gene: 10. The CDR3 sequence is 17 residues long. For the CDR3, the DNA is TGTGCCAGCAGTTTAATTTTGGGGACAGGGGTGGGAGAGACCCAGTACTTC. Protein product: CASSLILGTGVGETQYF.

This chain links TRBV7-6 with TRBJ2-7; TRBD1 matches 10 bases. CDR1 and CDR2 (germline): SGHVS, FNYEAQ. CDR3 length: 15 amino acids. With 5 bases clipped from V and 2 bases from J, the junction kept 6 bases outside the gene matches. In DNA, the CDR3 is TGTGCCAGCAGCATGGGACAGGGGAACGCCTACGAGCAGTACTTC. Encoded protein: CASSMGQGNAYEQYF. Full variable domain (rest looked up from reference TRBV7-6 and TRBJ2-7): GAGVSQSPRYKVTKRGQDVALRCDPISGHVSLYWYRQALGQGPEFLTYFNYEAQQDKSGLPNDRFSAERPEGSISTLTIQRTEQRDSAMYRCASSMGQGNAYEQYFGPGTRLTVT.

The rearrangement joins TRBV6-1 to TRBJ2-3, with TRBD2 identical over 8 bases. V trimming: 5 bases; J trimming: 3 bases; junction bases outside the gene matches: 7. Germline CDR1 MNHNS, CDR2 SASEGT. This CDR3 contains 15 residues. The CDR3 nucleotides are TGTGCCAGCAGTTCTGCGACTAGCGTTACAGATACGCAGTATTTT. Its protein is CASSSATSVTDTQYF.

This chain connects TRBV27 to TRBJ2-5; the D gene is possibly TRBD2 (5 bases). V dropped 3 bases and J dropped 0 bases, with 8 bases sitting between them. From germline, CDR1 is MNHEY and CDR2 SMNVEV (reference sequence). This CDR3 spans 14 amino acids. CDR3 coding DNA: TGTGCCAGCAGTTTGGGCGGGTACCAAGAGACCCAGTACTTC. Its translation: CASSLGGYQETQYF.

V is TRBV27 and J is TRBJ2-1, with 7 bases matching TRBD2. V shed 10 bases, J shed 4 bases, and the junction held 13 bases outside the gene matches. Germline V CDR1 and CDR2: MNHEY, SMNVEV (reference sequence). This CDR3 is 15 amino acids long. The chain's CDR3 is CATRPGASGYNEQFF. The CDR3 nucleotides read TGTGCCACCAGGCCCGGGGCTAGCGGTTACAATGAGCAGTTCTTC.

The V gene is TRBV7-2, the J gene TRBJ2-1; 12 nucleotides match TRBD2. Germline CDR1 and CDR2: SGHTA and FQGNSA. The CDR3 sequence is 15 residues long. The J segment lost 4 bases and the V segment lost 4 bases, leaving 2 bases of the junction unmatched. The CDR3 region has the DNA TGTGCCAGCAGCTCGGGACTAGCGGGTTACAATGAGCAGTTCTTC. As protein: CASSSGLAGYNEQFF. Looking up the rest from reference TRBV7-2 and TRBJ2-1 gives the full variable domain: GAGVSQSPSNKVTEKGKDVELRCDPISGHTALYWYRQSLGQGLEFLIYFQGNSAPDKSGLPSDRFSAERTGGSVSTLTIQRTQQEDSAVYLCASSSGLAGYNEQFFGPGTRLTVL.

The chain has TRBV13 and TRBJ2-7, with 8 nucleotides matching TRBD2. The CDR3 length is 14 residues. V dropped 5 bases and J dropped 2; count of bases not matched to a gene: 5. Germline V gene sequence: CDR1 PRHDT, CDR2 FYEKMQ (reference sequence). CDR3 sequence reads: CASSPAGGPYEQYF. CDR3 DNA: TGTGCCAGCAGCCCGGCGGGAGGTCCCTACGAGCAGTACTTC.

This clone was seen only once. This rearrangement joins TRBV21-1 to TRBJ1-1. TRBV21-1 is designated a pseudogene. This CDR3 is 14 amino acids long. This CDR3 is CASSKGGGDTEAFF. In DNA, the CDR3 is TGTGCCAGCAGCAAGGGCGGGGGGGACACTGAAGCTTTCTTT.

The chain uses TRBV14 and TRBJ2-1; 8 bases fit TRBD1. The CDR3 is 17 residues long. V lost 4 bases to trimming and J lost 6 bases; unmatched junction nucleotides: 14. Germline CDR1 SGHDN, CDR2 FVKESK. In nucleotides, the CDR3 is TGTGCCAGCAGCCGCCCCAATGAGGACAGGGTGGGCAATGAGCAGTTCTTC. Translation: CASSRPNEDRVGNEQFF.